This T cell receptor beta chain was obtained from a study of blood T cells in healthy people across ages. General study points: There was a strong correlation between TCR beta diversity and naive T cell percentage. More naive CD4+ cells and higher diversity were found in long-lived than in aged donors.

Germline loops: CDR1 SGHTA, CDR2 FQGNSA. CDR3 length: 14 residues. Worth noting for this clonotype: Its antigen is unknown.

For the second PCR, which ran for 7 to 11 cycles, a sample-barcoded 5' primer and a J-beta primer mix were used. The template-switch adaptor, which had 12 random nucleotides, put a tag on each cDNA molecule. TCRdb itself ran the 5' RACE reads through MiXCR, one entry per CDR3 protein. The top ten hold roughly two fifths of the sample, which has around 800,000 distinct CDR3 sequences, approximately 53% seen once. Each individual donor underwent a draw of roughly 10 milliliters of peripheral blood. The chain is built from TRBV7-2 and TRBJ2-5; D ambiguous. The DNA end favors TRBJ2-7, so the J call may be wrong. Sequenced input: blood. The receptor was isolated from an elderly man in good health. DNA of the CDR3: TGTGCCAGCAGCTTACAAGGGCTCGCCTGCGAGCAGTACTTC. It translates to CASSLQGLACEQYF.